The T cell receptor (beta chain) described here comes from a study of T cell responses to AZD1222 COVID-19 vaccine. Study as a whole: Pooled samples include second doses given at about 4 or 12 weeks.

Using immunoSEQ multiplex PCR, the repertoire was profiled, and TCRdb retains in-frame clones only, with some absent. The table records approximately 160,000 clones, 85% to 95% of them present only once. The CDR3 sequence is 13 residues long. V shed 5 bases and J shed 1 base, with 9 bases lying between them. CDR1 SGHRS and CDR2 YFSETQ come from the germline V gene. The TCR comes from an adult in good health. V usage is TRBV5-1 and J usage is TRBJ1-1; the D gene is possibly TRBD1 (5 bases). The sequencing here drew on peripheral blood, taken on day 0 of AZD1222 vaccination. CDR3 in amino acids: CASRNTGNTEAFF. Here the CDR3 DNA reads TGCGCCAGCAGAAACACAGGGAACACTGAAGCTTTCTTT.